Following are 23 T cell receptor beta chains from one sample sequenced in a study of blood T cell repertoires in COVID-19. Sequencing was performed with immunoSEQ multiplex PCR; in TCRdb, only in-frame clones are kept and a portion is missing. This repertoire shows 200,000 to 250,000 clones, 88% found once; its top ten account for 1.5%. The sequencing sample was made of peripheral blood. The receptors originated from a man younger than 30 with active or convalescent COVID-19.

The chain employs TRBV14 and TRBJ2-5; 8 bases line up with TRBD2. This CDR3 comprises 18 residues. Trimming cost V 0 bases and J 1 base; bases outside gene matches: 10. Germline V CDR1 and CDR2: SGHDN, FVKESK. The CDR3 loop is CASSQDRGLAGGQETQYF. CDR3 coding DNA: TGTGCCAGCAGCCAAGATCGCGGGCTAGCGGGCGGCCAAGAGACCCAGTACTTC. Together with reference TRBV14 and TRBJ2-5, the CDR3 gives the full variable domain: EAGVTQFPSHSVIEKGQTVTLRCDPISGHDNLYWYRRVMGKEIKFLLHFVKESKQDESGMPNNRFLAERTGGTYSTLKVQPAELEDSGVYFCASSQDRGLAGGQETQYFGPGTRLLVL.

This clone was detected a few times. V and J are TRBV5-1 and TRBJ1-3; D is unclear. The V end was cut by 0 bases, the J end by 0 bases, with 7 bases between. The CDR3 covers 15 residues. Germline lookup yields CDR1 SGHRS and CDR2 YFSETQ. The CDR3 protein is CASSLEPISGNTIYF. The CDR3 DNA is TGCGCCAGCAGCTTGGAGCCGATCTCTGGAAACACCATATATTTT.

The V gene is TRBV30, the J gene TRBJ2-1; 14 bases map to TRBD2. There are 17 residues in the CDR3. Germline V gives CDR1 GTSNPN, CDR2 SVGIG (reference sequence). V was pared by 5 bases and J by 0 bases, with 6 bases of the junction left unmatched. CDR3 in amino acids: CAWGTGTSGSSYNEQFF. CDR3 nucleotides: TGTGCCTGGGGGACCGGGACTAGCGGGAGCTCCTACAATGAGCAGTTCTTC.

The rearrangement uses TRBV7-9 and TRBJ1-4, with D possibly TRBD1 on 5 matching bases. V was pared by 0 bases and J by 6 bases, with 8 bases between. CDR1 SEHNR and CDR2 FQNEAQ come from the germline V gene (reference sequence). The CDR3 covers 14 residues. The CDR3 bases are TGTGCCAGCAGCTTAGCAGGGGTTGATGAAAAACTGTTTTTT. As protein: CASSLAGVDEKLFF.

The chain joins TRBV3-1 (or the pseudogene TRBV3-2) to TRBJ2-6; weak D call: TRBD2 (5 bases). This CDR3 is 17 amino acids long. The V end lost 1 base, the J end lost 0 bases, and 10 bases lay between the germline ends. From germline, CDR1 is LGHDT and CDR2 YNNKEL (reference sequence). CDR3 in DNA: TGTGCCAGCAGCCAAGGTGCAACTAGCTCTGGGGCCAACGTCCTGACTTTC. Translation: CASSQGATSSGANVLTF.

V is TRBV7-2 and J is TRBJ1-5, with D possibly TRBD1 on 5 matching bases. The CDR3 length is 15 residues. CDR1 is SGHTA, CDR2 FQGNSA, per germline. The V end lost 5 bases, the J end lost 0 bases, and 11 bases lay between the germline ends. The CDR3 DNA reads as TGTGCCAGCAGCCCACGGGGGGGTAGCAATCAGCCCCAGCATTTT. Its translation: CASSPRGGSNQPQHF.

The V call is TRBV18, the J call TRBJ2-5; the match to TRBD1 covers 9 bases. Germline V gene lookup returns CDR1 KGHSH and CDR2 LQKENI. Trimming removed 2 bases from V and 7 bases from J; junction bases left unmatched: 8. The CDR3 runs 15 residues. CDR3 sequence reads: CASSPMDRGFGTQYF. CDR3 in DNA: TGTGCCAGCTCACCAATGGACAGGGGTTTTGGGACCCAGTACTTC.

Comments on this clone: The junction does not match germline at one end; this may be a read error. The CDR3 here is CASSFDRIQGKGF. CDR3 DNA: TGTGCCAGCAGCTTCGACAGGATCCAAGGCAAGGGCTTC. This chain links TRBV7-8 with TRBJ1-2; D is perhaps TRBD1 (6 bases). This CDR3 region has 13 residues. Germline loops: CDR1 SGHVS, CDR2 FQNEAQ.

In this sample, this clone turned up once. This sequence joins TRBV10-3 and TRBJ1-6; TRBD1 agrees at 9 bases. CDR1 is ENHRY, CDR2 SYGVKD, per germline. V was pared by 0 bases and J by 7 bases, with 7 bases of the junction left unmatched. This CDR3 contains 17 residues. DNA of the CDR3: TGTGCCATCAGTGAGTCGAATATGGGACAGGGAAATTCACCCCTCCACTTT. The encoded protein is CAISESNMGQGNSPLHF.

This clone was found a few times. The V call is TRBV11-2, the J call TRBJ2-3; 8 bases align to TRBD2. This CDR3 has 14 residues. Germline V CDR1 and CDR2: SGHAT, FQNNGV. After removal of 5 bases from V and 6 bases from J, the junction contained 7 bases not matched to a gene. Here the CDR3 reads CASSQSGSGDTQYF. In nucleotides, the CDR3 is TGTGCCAGCAGCCAAAGCGGGAGTGGGGATACGCAGTATTTT.

This CDR3 is CAISTGLAGGNTGELFF. DNA of the CDR3: TGTGCCATCAGTACGGGACTAGCGGGAGGGAACACCGGGGAGCTGTTTTTT. The chain links TRBV10-3 to TRBJ2-2; the match to TRBD2 covers 15 bases. CDR3 length: 17 amino acids. J was trimmed by 1 base and V by 5 bases; bases with no gene match: 2. Germline V gene sequence: CDR1 ENHRY, CDR2 SYGVKD.

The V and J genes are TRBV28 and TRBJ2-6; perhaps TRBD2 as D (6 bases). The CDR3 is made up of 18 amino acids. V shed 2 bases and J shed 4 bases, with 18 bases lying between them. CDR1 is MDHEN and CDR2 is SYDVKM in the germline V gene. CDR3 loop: CASSLRLEGLAGANVLTF. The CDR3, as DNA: TGTGCCAGCAGTTTACGTTTGGAGGGGCTTGCGGGGGCCAACGTCCTGACTTTC.

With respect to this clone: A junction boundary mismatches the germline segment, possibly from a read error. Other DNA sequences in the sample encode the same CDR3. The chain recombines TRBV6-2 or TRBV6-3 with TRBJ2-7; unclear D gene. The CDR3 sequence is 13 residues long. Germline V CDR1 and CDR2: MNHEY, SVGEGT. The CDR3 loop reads CASSYSLDYEQYF. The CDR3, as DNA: TGTGCCAGTAGTTACTCGCTAGACTACGAGCAGTACTTC.

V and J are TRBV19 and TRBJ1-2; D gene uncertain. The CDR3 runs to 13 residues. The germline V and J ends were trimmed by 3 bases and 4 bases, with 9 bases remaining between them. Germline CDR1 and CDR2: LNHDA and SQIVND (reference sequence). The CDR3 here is CASSIGMGYGYTF. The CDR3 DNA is TGTGCCAGTAGTATCGGGATGGGCTATGGCTACACCTTC.

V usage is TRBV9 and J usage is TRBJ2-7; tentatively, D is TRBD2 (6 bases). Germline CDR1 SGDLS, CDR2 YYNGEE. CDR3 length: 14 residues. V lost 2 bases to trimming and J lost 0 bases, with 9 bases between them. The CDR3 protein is CASSVLAFSYEQYF. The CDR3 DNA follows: TGTGCCAGCAGCGTTCTAGCGTTCTCCTACGAGCAGTACTTC.

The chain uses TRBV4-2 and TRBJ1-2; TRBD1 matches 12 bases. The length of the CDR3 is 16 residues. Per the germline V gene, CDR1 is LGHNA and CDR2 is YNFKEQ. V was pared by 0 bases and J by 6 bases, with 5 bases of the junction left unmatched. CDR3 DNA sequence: TGTGCCAGCAGCCAAGATGCCGGGACAGGGGGCAATGGCTACACCTTC. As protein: CASSQDAGTGGNGYTF.

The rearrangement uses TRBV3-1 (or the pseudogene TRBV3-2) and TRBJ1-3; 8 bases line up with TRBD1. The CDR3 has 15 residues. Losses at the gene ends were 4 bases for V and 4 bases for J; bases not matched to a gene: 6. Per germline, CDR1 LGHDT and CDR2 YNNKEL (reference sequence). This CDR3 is CASSPWTGQGNTIYF. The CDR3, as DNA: TGTGCCAGCAGCCCTTGGACAGGGCAAGGAAACACCATATATTTT.

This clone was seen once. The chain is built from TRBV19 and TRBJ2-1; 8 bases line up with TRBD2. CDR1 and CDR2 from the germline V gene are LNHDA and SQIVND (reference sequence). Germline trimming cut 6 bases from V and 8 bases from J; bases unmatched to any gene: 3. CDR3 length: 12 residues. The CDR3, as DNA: TGTGCCAGTAGCCGGGGGGGCGATGAGCAGTTCTTC. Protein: CASSRGGDEQFF.

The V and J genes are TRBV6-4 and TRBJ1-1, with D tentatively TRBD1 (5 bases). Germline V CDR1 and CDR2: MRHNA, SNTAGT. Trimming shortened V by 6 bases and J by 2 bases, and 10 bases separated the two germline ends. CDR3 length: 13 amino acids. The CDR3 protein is CASRLQGNTEAFF. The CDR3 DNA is TGTGCCAGCAGACTGCAGGGAAACACTGAAGCTTTCTTT.

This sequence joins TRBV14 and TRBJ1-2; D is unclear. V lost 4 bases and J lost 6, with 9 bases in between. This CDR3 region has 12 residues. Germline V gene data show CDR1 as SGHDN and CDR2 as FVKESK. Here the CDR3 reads CASSRRRDGYTF. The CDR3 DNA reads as TGTGCCAGCAGCCGGCGGCGGGATGGCTACACCTTC.

CDR3 coding DNA: TGTGCCAGCTCACCGATAGCGGGAGAGCGCAATGAGCAGTTCTTC. Encoded protein: CASSPIAGERNEQFF. The chain links TRBV18 to TRBJ2-1, with 9 bases matching TRBD2. The CDR3 has 15 amino acids. CDR1 is KGHSH, CDR2 LQKENI, per germline. Trimming removed 3 bases from V and 6 bases from J; junction bases left unmatched: 6.

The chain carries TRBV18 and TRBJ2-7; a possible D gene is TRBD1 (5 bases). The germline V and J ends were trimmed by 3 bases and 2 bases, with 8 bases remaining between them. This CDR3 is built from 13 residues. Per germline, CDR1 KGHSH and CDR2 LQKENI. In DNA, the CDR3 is TGTGCCAGCTCACCGGACATTGCCTACGAGCAGTACTTC. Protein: CASSPDIAYEQYF.

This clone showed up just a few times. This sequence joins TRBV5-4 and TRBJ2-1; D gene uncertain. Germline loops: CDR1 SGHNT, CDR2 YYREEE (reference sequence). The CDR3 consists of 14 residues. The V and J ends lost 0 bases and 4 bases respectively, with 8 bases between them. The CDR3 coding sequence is TGTGCCAGCAGCTTGGGCGGAGATTACAATGAGCAGTTCTTC. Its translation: CASSLGGDYNEQFF.